This paragraph reports one TCR beta chain. The antigen remains unidentified. The ends were cut back, 10 bases at V and 1 base at J, with 11 bases in the middle. This CDR3 spans 14 amino acids. Germline V lookup: CDR1 MGHDK, CDR2 SYGVNS. This entry comes from a study of cytomegalovirus exposure and HLA in healthy donors. Findings and caveats of the study: In a later analysis, at a false discovery rate of 0.05, under 20,000 TCR beta sequences were associated with HLA alleles. Certain sequence variants were highly shared and formed a cluster, and this cluster was likely a sequencing artifact. Both high specificity and high sensitivity reportedly marked the classifier's diagnosis of cytomegalovirus status. Altogether, 150 to 200 TCR beta chains were recorded as cytomegalovirus-associated.

The PCR was carried out with 60 Vbeta primers and 13 Jbeta primers. TCRdb keeps only in-frame clones here, not all; method: immunoSEQ multiplex PCR. The sample lists over 85,000 clones; 70% to 80% were seen once. The source of this sequence is a man aged 40-49 years in good health and CMV-seronegative. Sequenced material: PBMCs. The rearrangement uses TRBV25-1 and TRBJ1-6; D is unclear. CDR3 in DNA: TGTGCCACAACAACGGGGTCCTATAATTCACCCCTCCACTTT. Protein: CATTTGSYNSPLHF.